This is a list of T cell receptor beta chains from one sample in a study of early T cells in non-severe SARS-CoV-2 infection. TCRdb re-called the 5' RACE reads through MiXCR, storing one row per CDR3 protein. The sample carries tens of thousands of distinct CDR3 sequences, around 6.5% recorded once. The specimen comprised whole blood, sampled at baseline. Every receptor here comes from an adult who was a healthcare worker with PCR-confirmed SARS-CoV-2 infection or an uninfected control (not recorded which). CDR3s include the opening cysteine and the closing phenylalanine or tryptophan. D genes are given only for firm matches. Where a row states a size, it is once, few, many or the class of an expanded clone; other rows omit it.

size	D	J	V	CDR3	DNA
few	-	TRBJ2-3	TRBV6-5	CASSRAMTTDTQYF	TGTGCCAGCAGCCGGGCTATGACCACAGATACGCAGTATTTT
-	TRBD1	TRBJ1-1	TRBV7-3	CASSPTGGTEAFF	TGTGCCAGCAGCCCTACAGGGGGCACTGAAGCTTTCTTT
few	-	TRBJ1-6	TRBV30	CACLSPGATHSPLHF	TGTGCCTGCCTCTCCCCGGGCGCTACCCATTCACCCCTCCACTTT
many	TRBD1	TRBJ1-1	TRBV5-1	CASSLEPRDRGRAFF	TGCGCCAGCAGCTTGGAGCCCCGGGACAGGGGCCGGGCTTTCTTT
many	-	TRBJ2-1	TRBV10-3	CAISESSEGNEQFF	TGTGCCATCAGTGAGTCATCGGAGGGGAATGAGCAGTTCTTC
few	TRBD2	TRBJ2-3	TRBV30	CAWSVRRPSGGADTQYF	TGTGCCTGGAGTGTAAGAAGGCCCAGCGGGGGAGCAGATACGCAGTATTTT
many	-	TRBJ1-3	TRBV5-6	CASSLAGADLGNTIYF	TGTGCCAGCAGCTTGGCAGGGGCCGACCTTGGAAACACCATATATTTT
many	TRBD1	TRBJ1-2	TRBV30	CAWSPGQLVNYGYTF	TGTGCCTGGAGTCCGGGACAGTTGGTGAACTATGGCTACACCTTC
medium-sized	-	TRBJ2-5	TRBV5-1	CASSLDTGQETQYF	TGCGCCAGCAGCTTGGATACAGGGCAAGAGACCCAGTACTTC
-	-	TRBJ2-1	TRBV29-1	CSVDRAYNEQFF	TGCAGCGTTGATAGGGCATACAATGAGCAGTTCTTC
few	TRBD2	TRBJ2-5	TRBV4-3	CASSQGTSGGDETQYF	TGCGCCAGCAGCCAAGGGACTAGCGGGGGGGATGAGACCCAGTACTTC
many	-	TRBJ2-7	TRBV4-1	CASSSRDEYEQYF	TGCGCCAGCAGCTCAAGGGACGAGTACGAGCAGTACTTC
few	-	TRBJ2-7	TRBV5-6	CASSLPRGFYEQYF	TGTGCCAGCAGCTTGCCTAGGGGCTTCTACGAGCAGTACTTC
-	TRBD1	TRBJ2-1	TRBV11-3	CASRPGTGAYNEQFF	TGTGCCAGCAGACCCGGGACAGGGGCATACAATGAGCAGTTCTTC
-	TRBD2	TRBJ2-7	TRBV7-9	CASSPTGTSGRYHSYEQYF	TGTGCCAGCAGCCCCACCGGGACTAGCGGGCGATACCACTCCTACGAGCAGTACTTC
many	-	TRBJ1-2	TRBV11-2	CASSLSRGTAYGYTF	TGTGCCAGCAGCTTAAGTAGGGGGACGGCCTATGGCTACACCTTC
few	-	TRBJ2-7	TRBV5-4	CASSRDRDDEQYF	TGTGCCAGCAGCAGGGACCGGGACGACGAGCAGTACTTC
many	-	TRBJ1-1	TRBV12-3/TRBV12-4	CASSTPLGDRNTEAFF	TGTGCCAGCAGTACCCCTCTGGGGGACCGAAACACTGAAGCTTTCTTT
many	TRBD1	TRBJ2-5	TRBV6-5	CASSQNRGQRETQYF	TGTGCCAGCAGTCAGAACAGGGGGCAGAGGGAGACCCAGTACTTC
many	TRBD2	TRBJ2-7	TRBV4-3	CASSQEGTSGTYEQYF	TGCGCCAGCAGCCAAGAGGGGACTAGCGGAACCTACGAGCAGTACTTC
many	-	TRBJ1-4	TRBV11-3	CASSLNVNEKLFF	TGTGCCAGCAGCCTCAATGTGAATGAAAAACTGTTTTTT
many	-	TRBJ1-2	TRBV10-2	CASSDGTGYGYTF	TGCGCCAGCAGTGACGGAACCGGCTATGGCTACACCTTC
-	-	TRBJ1-4	TRBV20-1	CSAGEVGREDEKLFF	TGCAGTGCTGGGGAAGTAGGACGGGAAGATGAAAAACTGTTTTTT
few	-	TRBJ2-2	TRBV29-1	CSADSSNTGELFF	TGCAGCGCCGACTCGTCGAACACCGGGGAGCTGTTTTTT
many	TRBD2	TRBJ2-5	TRBV6-6	CASSYRLSASGGGATSTQYF	TGTGCCAGCAGTTACCGTTTATCGGCTAGCGGGGGAGGGGCGACTTCGACCCAGTACTTC
-	-	TRBJ1-6	TRBV4-3	CASSRSGTSPLHF	TGCGCCAGCAGCCGGTCCGGGACTTCACCCCTCCACTTT
many	-	TRBJ2-5	TRBV27	CASSLLGGKRRETQYF	TGTGCCAGCAGTTTATTAGGAGGCAAAAGGCGAGAGACCCAGTACTTC
many	-	TRBJ1-1	TRBV12-3/TRBV12-4	CASGFEVNTEAFF	TGTGCCAGCGGGTTTGAGGTTAACACTGAAGCTTTCTTT
few	TRBD2	TRBJ2-7	TRBV7-9	CASSPGGTLTYEQYF	TGTGCCAGCAGCCCGGGAGGGACACTAACCTACGAGCAGTACTTC
many	TRBD2	TRBJ2-1	TRBV7-3	CASSLGLAGQNEQFF	TGTGCCAGCAGCTTGGGACTAGCGGGGCAGAATGAGCAGTTCTTC
few	TRBD1	TRBJ2-1	TRBV7-3	CASSPRDRGGFNEQFF	TGTGCCAGCAGCCCTAGAGACAGGGGAGGATTCAATGAGCAGTTCTTC
many	TRBD2	TRBJ2-7	TRBV27	CASRGGSPSYEQYF	TGTGCCAGCAGGGGGGGGTCTCCATCATACGAGCAGTACTTC
-	TRBD1	TRBJ2-3	TRBV11-2	CASSSRTGGADTQYF	TGTGCCAGCAGCTCGAGGACAGGGGGCGCAGATACGCAGTATTTT
few	TRBD1	TRBJ2-1	TRBV2	CASSSQGLNNEQFF	TGTGCCAGCAGTTCACAGGGGCTGAACAATGAGCAGTTCTTC
many	-	TRBJ2-1	TRBV12-3/TRBV12-4	CASSFNGQGSNEQFF	TGTGCCAGCAGTTTTAATGGGCAGGGCAGCAATGAGCAGTTCTTC
-	-	TRBJ2-4	TRBV19	CASSSSGANIQYF	TGTGCCAGTAGTAGTTCCGGAGCCAACATTCAGTACTTC
many	TRBD1	TRBJ2-1	TRBV5-8	CASSLGQGSTSEQFF	TGTGCCAGCAGCTTGGGACAGGGATCGACAAGCGAGCAGTTCTTC
few	-	TRBJ2-3	TRBV20-1	CSARDVDTQYF	TGCAGTGCTAGGGATGTGGATACGCAGTATTTT
many	-	TRBJ2-7	TRBV7-6	CASSLATGLYEQYF	TGTGCCAGCAGCTTAGCGACAGGACTCTACGAGCAGTACTTC
many	-	TRBJ1-2	TRBV6-1	CASSRRDAWPTNYGYTF	TGTGCCAGCAGTCGCAGGGATGCCTGGCCTACTAACTATGGCTACACCTTC
many	-	TRBJ2-3	TRBV29-1	CSAPLEGRRKDTQYF	TGCAGCGCCCCCCTCGAGGGACGCCGGAAAGATACGCAGTATTTT
many	-	TRBJ1-4	TRBV18	CASSPHTNEKLFF	TGTGCCAGCTCCCCACACACGAATGAAAAACTGTTTTTT
few	TRBD1	TRBJ1-1	TRBV12-3/TRBV12-4	CASSGTAKNTEAFF	TGTGCCAGCAGCGGGACAGCTAAGAACACTGAAGCTTTCTTT
-	TRBD2	TRBJ2-3	TRBV30	CAWSAPAGSTDTQYF	TGTGCCTGGAGTGCCCCAGCGGGGAGCACAGATACGCAGTATTTT
few	-	TRBJ1-2	TRBV20-1	CSARASTDYGYTF	TGCAGTGCTAGAGCCTCGACCGATTATGGCTACACCTTC
-	-	TRBJ2-7	TRBV14	CASSQDFYYEQYF	TGTGCCAGCAGCCAAGATTTCTACTACGAGCAGTACTTC
-	-	TRBJ2-5	TRBV20-1	CSASREETEYRLGQETQYF	TGCAGTGCTAGCAGAGAGGAGACAGAATATAGGTTGGGTCAAGAGACCCAGTACTTC
many	-	TRBJ1-1	TRBV7-2	CASSLNAGPNTEAFF	TGTGCCAGCAGCTTAAATGCAGGACCTAACACTGAAGCTTTCTTT
few	TRBD1	TRBJ2-7	TRBV7-8	CASSTGTGFSYEQYF	TGTGCCAGCAGCACCGGGACAGGGTTCTCCTACGAGCAGTACTTC
-	TRBD1	TRBJ1-1	TRBV5-1	CASSLVGQGGTEAFF	TGCGCCAGCAGCTTGGTAGGACAGGGCGGTACTGAAGCTTTCTTT
many	-	TRBJ1-1	TRBV11-3	CASSPTSGGLTEAFF	TGTGCCAGCAGCCCCACCAGTGGAGGGCTGACTGAAGCTTTCTTT
few	TRBD2	TRBJ2-7	TRBV20-1	CSARVPSGVGYEQYF	TGCAGTGCTAGGGTCCCTAGCGGGGTGGGGTACGAGCAGTACTTC
many	-	TRBJ1-3	TRBV3-1	CASSQPGASGNTIYF	TGTGCCAGCAGCCAACCCGGTGCCTCTGGAAACACCATATATTTT
many	TRBD1	TRBJ1-2	TRBV7-2	CASSPDPADREGYGYTF	TGTGCCAGCAGCCCCGACCCGGCGGACAGGGAGGGCTATGGCTACACCTTC
many	TRBD1	TRBJ2-5	TRBV12-3/TRBV12-4	CASSLGTGEGQETQYF	TGTGCCAGCAGTTTAGGGACAGGTGAGGGTCAAGAGACCCAGTACTTC
-	-	TRBJ2-1	TRBV7-2	CASSLGPASSYNEQFF	TGTGCCAGCAGCTTAGGTCCGGCGAGCTCCTACAATGAGCAGTTCTTC
many	-	TRBJ1-2	TRBV19	CASSSPGRISYYGYTF	TGTGCCAGTAGCAGCCCTGGACGGATTTCTTACTATGGCTACACCTTC
many	TRBD1	TRBJ2-3	TRBV19	CASRPTPGQGGVGQYF	TGTGCCAGTAGACCCACCCCGGGACAGGGAGGCGTGGGTCAGTATTTT
-	-	TRBJ2-5	TRBV7-6	CASSTRAYQETQYF	TGTGCCAGCAGCACCCGGGCCTACCAAGAGACCCAGTACTTC
few	TRBD1	TRBJ1-1	TRBV27	CASSPTGQGAEAFF	TGTGCCAGCAGCCCGACAGGGCAAGGGGCTGAAGCTTTCTTT